This TCR beta chain was recorded in a study of CD8 T cells in ankylosing spondylitis. There are a few counts of this clonotype. Its antigen is unidentified. There are 14 residues in the CDR3. Trimming shortened V by 1 base and J by 5 bases, and 11 bases separated the two germline ends. Germline V gives CDR1 SGHTA, CDR2 FQGNSA. Study results and caveats: Significant enrichment of disease-linked clones was reportedly seen in matched ankylosing spondylitis synovial fluid. Disease-associated clones were CD8+ and fairly uncommon in peripheral blood. A TCR beta motif made of under 10 highly homologous variants seemed typical of ankylosing spondylitis blood.

Each CDR3 protein is one row after TCRdb ran MiXCR on the 5' RACE reads. The sample lists 240,000 or so distinct CDR3 sequences, around 9.2% occurring once. The source is a male donor with ankylosing spondylitis or in good health (not recorded which). The gene calls are TRBV7-2 and TRBJ2-5; a weak D match, TRBD2 (6 bases). Sequenced: blood, either unsorted or a sorted T cell fraction (not recorded which). Written as DNA, the CDR3 is TGTGCCAGCAGCTTAGAGAGACTAGTTGAGACCCAGTACTTC. Translating gives CASSLERLVETQYF.